This T cell receptor beta chain stems from a study of T cell changes during pregnancy in multiple sclerosis. This table comes from immunoSEQ multiplex PCR, and its TCRdb copy is limited to in-frame clones, with some not included. The sample records 50,000 or so clones, about 90% being singletons. Comments on this clone: A junction boundary mismatches the germline segment, possibly from a read error.

Sample: CD4+ T cells from peripheral blood mononuclear cells, taken after pregnancy. The clonotype originates from a female donor in good health, enrolled as a control in a pregnancy study.

CDR3 protein: CASRGTSNYGYAF. Here the CDR3 DNA reads TGTGCCAGCAGAGGGACTTCTAACTATGGCTACGCCTTC. V usage is TRBV28 and J usage is TRBJ1-2, with D tentatively TRBD1 (5 bases). The CDR3 length is 13 residues. Germline loops: CDR1 MDHEN, CDR2 SYDVKM.